The present TCR beta chain was sequenced within a study of blood T cell repertoires in COVID-19. Germline CDR1 MRHNA, CDR2 SNTAGT. This CDR3 spans 15 amino acids. Trimming removed 3 bases at V and 2 bases at J, with 13 bases between. Libraries were prepared by immunoSEQ multiplex PCR; TCRdb keeps only in-frame clonotypes and omits some of them. The sample gives 160,000 or so clones, around 90% of which show up once; roughly 2.1% is in the top ten. The sample taken for sequencing was peripheral blood. The rearrangement links TRBV6-4 to TRBJ2-5, with a tentative D call TRBD2 (5 bases). The TCR comes from a man younger than 35 with acute or convalescent COVID-19. CDR3 DNA: TGTGCCAGCAGTGAATCGGGGTCTTCTCAAGAGACCCAGTACTTC. This sequence encodes CASSESGSSQETQYF.